The TCR beta chain described here comes from a study of T cell clonality in common variable immunodeficiency (dated by TCRdb to about 2015). Overall study outcomes, separate from this receptor: Patient heterogeneity within the CVID cohort put limits on correlating repertoire features with clinical complications. Healthy controls shared more TCRbeta clones with each other than CVID subjects shared among themselves (p < 0.0001). TCRbeta clonality was higher in CVID subjects than in healthy controls (t-test p = 0.018), and the increase was most characteristic of about a third of subjects. CVID TCRbeta sequences reportedly showed fewer deletions and N-nucleotide insertions and lacked highly modified clones with 13 or more V deletions. Despite equal DNA input, controls averaged around 87,000 unique sequences per sample versus about 31,547 in CVID samples. According to the authors, figuring out what caused the increased clonality in CVID would require sequencing the repertoires of T cell subpopulations.

For sequencing input, CVID and control samples contributed equivalent amounts of genomic DNA. For every sample, a 60 bp segment covering the rearranged TCRbeta CDR3 region was amplified and then sequenced. The immunoSEQ assay, a bias-corrected multiplex PCR combined with high-throughput sequencing, was used to amplify TCRbeta. The original methods were these. Every unique nucleotide sequence was considered a clone and was annotated with V, D and J genes, copy number and frequency. Sequences were labeled productive if in frame, and non-productive if out of frame or containing stop codons. Clonality was calculated from Shannon's entropy as previously described. The predicted amino acid sequences of productive clones were used to derive mean CDR3 Kyte-Doolittle hydropathy. Scaled V gene usage was hierarchically clustered using Manhattan distance and complete linkage with the R hclust function. Clone sharing by CDR3 amino acid sequence was assessed by resampling 12 repertoires per group over 100 rounds. Repertoires were searched for roughly 63 published EBV-specific and fewer than 300 published CMV-specific TCRbeta sequences. After two CVID samples that produced fewer than 10,000 sequences were dropped from the analysis, around 41 CVID repertoires remained. TCRdb stores this immuneACCESS table with in-frame sequences only. Part of the clones is absent; in the studies checked, under half of the shortfall reflects unresolved V genes, and no reason is known for the rest. V and J calls and clone size come straight from that table; D and trimming were deduced from the DNA. The sample records more than 30,000 clones, none occurring a single time. Approximately 4.7% of the sample is in the top ten clones.

Most CVID patients and most healthy controls were of Caucasian heritage. Heparinized peripheral whole blood samples of about 5 to 9 ml were collected from each donor. Genomic DNA from adults with common variable immune deficiency (CVID) and from healthy adult controls was the source for sequencing TCRbeta CDR3 repertoires. The control group comprised some 22 healthy adult volunteers, approximately twelve female and approximately ten male, aged roughly 20 to 75 years with a mean age of roughly 34. Diluted blood was density-centrifuged over Hypaque 1077 or Ficoll-Paque to isolate peripheral blood mononuclear cells. Genomic DNA was obtained from unsorted mononuclear cells using either Qiagen column purification or a centrifugation-based method. This clone was seen ten or more times. The antigen this receptor binds is unknown. One junction end disagrees with the germline gene, perhaps due to a read error.

The sequence derives from a person aged 18 to 70 in good health. Sample: peripheral blood mononuclear cells.

The DNA read from the CDR3 is TGTGCCAGCAGCCAAGACTTCCCCTCCCACGAG. Its protein product is CASSQDFPSHE. The CDR3 reads in full as CASSQDFPSHEQYF. This chain is built from TRBV14 and TRBJ2-7; the D segment cannot be called with confidence. The read falls 3 residues short of the CDR3 end, and the missing part is taken from the germline J gene. CDR1 and CDR2 are drawn from the germline V gene: SGHDN, FVKESK. The CDR3 sequence holds 14 residues, the cysteine and phenylalanine included. The DNA shown is the part of the CDR3 that was read: 33 bases, in frame from base 1. The CDR3, completed at both ends by the reference TRBV14 and TRBJ2-7 genes, gives the full variable domain EAGVTQFPSHSVIEKGQTVTLRCDPISGHDNLYWYRRVMGKEIKFLLHFVKESKQDESGMPNNRFLAERTGGTYSTLKVQPAELEDSGVYFCASSQDFPSHEQYFGPGTRLTVT.